These 19 T cell receptor beta chains came from one sample sequenced in a study of cytotoxic CD8 clonotypes in ibrutinib-treated CLL. This table comes from immunoSEQ multiplex PCR, and its TCRdb copy is limited to in-frame clones, with some not included. The data show roughly 200,000 clones, with 79% seen just once and 10% to 12% held by the top ten. The material sequenced was PBMCs, taken after 12 months of ibrutinib treatment. Every receptor here comes from a human donor with chronic lymphocytic leukemia.

This clone was seen a single time. V usage is TRBV5-1 and J usage is TRBJ1-4; 10 bases are a match to TRBD1. Germline V lookup: CDR1 SGHRS, CDR2 YFSETQ. This CDR3 has 14 residues. Trimming took 4 bases from V and 6 from J; bases not matched to a gene: 3. This CDR3 reads CASSAGTGDEKLFF. The CDR3 region has the DNA TGCGCCAGCAGCGCCGGGACAGGGGATGAAAAACTGTTTTTT.

This clone was picked up one time. V is TRBV10-1 and J is TRBJ1-1; D might be TRBD1 (6 bases). The germline V gene encodes CDR1 WNHNN and CDR2 SYGVQD (reference sequence). This CDR3 has 14 residues. V was trimmed by 7 bases and J by 1 base, leaving 13 bases between them. This CDR3 reads CASTSGAGNTEAFF. Written as DNA, the CDR3 is TGCGCCAGCACCTCAGGGGCCGGGAACACTGAAGCTTTCTTT.

The chain has TRBV28 and TRBJ2-4; TRBD1 matches 8 bases. Losses at the gene ends were 5 bases for V and 6 bases for J; bases not matched to a gene: 9. The CDR3 runs 15 residues. Germline loops: CDR1 MDHEN, CDR2 SYDVKM. The CDR3 loop reads CASSRTGRGGNIQYF. CDR3 sequence (DNA): TGTGCCAGCAGTAGGACAGGGAGAGGGGGAAACATTCAGTACTTC.

A single count supports this clone. The chain carries TRBV29-1 and TRBJ2-7; the D gene is possibly TRBD1 (5 bases). The CDR3 consists of 13 residues. V lost 7 bases to trimming and J lost 4 bases, with 17 bases between them. Germline V gene sequence: CDR1 SQVTM, CDR2 ANQGSEA. This CDR3 reads CSAQGPYPYEQYF. CDR3 bases: TGCAGCGCCCAGGGCCCCTATCCGTACGAGCAGTACTTC.

The CDR3 protein is CASSQGGLQSETQYF. Written as DNA, the CDR3 is TGCGCCAGCAGCCAAGGGGGACTGCAGAGCGAGACCCAGTACTTC. The chain is built from TRBV4-1 and TRBJ2-5; a possible D gene is TRBD2 (6 bases). The V gene's germline CDR1 is MGHRA and CDR2 YSYEKL. The CDR3 runs to 15 residues. V was shortened by 1 base and J by 5 bases, with 14 bases between the two germline ends.

This chain links TRBV9 with TRBJ1-1; D is perhaps TRBD1 (5 bases). Germline CDR1 is SGDLS and CDR2 is YYNGEE. Trimming stripped 4 bases from V and 5 bases from J, with 24 bases between. This CDR3 is built from 17 residues. For the CDR3, the DNA is TGTGCCAGCAGCCCGGGAATGGGGCAGGCCGCGGGGACTGAAGCTTTCTTT. This sequence encodes CASSPGMGQAAGTEAFF.

The V call is TRBV6-5, the J call TRBJ2-7; D is perhaps TRBD1 or TRBD2 (5 bases each). V lost 4 bases, J lost 7 bases, and 17 bases lay in between. Germline V gives CDR1 MNHEY, CDR2 SVGAGI. The CDR3 has 14 amino acids. In DNA form, the CDR3 reads TGTGCCAGCAGTTGGAGCCGGGACGGTGGTGAGCAGTACTTC. Amino acid sequence: CASSWSRDGGEQYF.

DNA for the CDR3: TGCGCCAGCAGCCGATGGGACAACCAGCAAGAGACCCAGTACTTC. This codes for CASSRWDNQQETQYF. This chain uses TRBV5-1 with TRBJ2-5, with a weak D call TRBD1 (6 bases). The CDR3 extends over 15 amino acids. Trimming pared 4 bases from V and 2 bases from J, leaving 15 bases between. Looked up from germline, CDR1 is SGHRS and CDR2 is YFSETQ.

The rearrangement uses TRBV5-1 and TRBJ2-3; D uncertain. The CDR3 spans 12 residues. Germline lookup yields CDR1 SGHRS and CDR2 YFSETQ. Trimming took off 4 bases at V and 4 bases at J, with 7 bases between the two ends. The CDR3: CASSPNADTQYF. The CDR3 DNA follows: TGCGCCAGCAGCCCGAACGCAGATACGCAGTATTTT.

The chain joins TRBV6-4 to TRBJ1-1, with unresolved D. The germline CDR1 and CDR2 sequences are MRHNA and SNTAGT. The CDR3 loop spans 13 amino acids. The V end lost 4 bases, the J end lost 0 bases, and 6 bases lay between the germline ends. The CDR3, as DNA: TGTGCCAGCAGTGCCGACCTGAACACTGAAGCTTTCTTT. It is translated as CASSADLNTEAFF.

The V gene is TRBV4-2, the J gene TRBJ1-2; 8 bases are a match to TRBD1. This CDR3 comprises 12 residues. Germline V gene lookup returns CDR1 LGHNA and CDR2 YNFKEQ. Trimming at V came to 1 base and at J to 13 bases, leaving 5 bases not matched to a gene. The CDR3 bases are TGTGCCAGCAGCCAAGGGACAGGGCCTTGCACCTTC. It codes for CASSQGTGPCTF.

The J gene is TRBJ1-3, the V gene TRBV25-1; D is ambiguous. V dropped 2 bases and J dropped 1 base, with 6 bases sitting between them. This CDR3 has 14 amino acids. CDR1 MGHDK and CDR2 SYGVNS come from the germline V gene. CDR3 coding DNA: TGTGCCAGCAGTGAACAAGGATCTGGAAACACCATATATTTT. This encodes CASSEQGSGNTIYF.

The chain couples TRBV7-9 to TRBJ2-3, with D unclear. V gave up 9 bases and J gave up 2 bases, with 6 bases separating them. This CDR3 has 11 residues. Germline loops: CDR1 SEHNR, CDR2 FQNEAQ (reference sequence). The CDR3 nucleotides read TGTGCCAGTGGGGACACAGATACGCAGTATTTT. Its protein is CASGDTDTQYF.

The sample holds one count of this clone. The J gene is TRBJ2-1, the V gene TRBV7-9, with D unresolved. Germline V gene data show CDR1 as SEHNR and CDR2 as FQNEAQ (reference sequence). CDR3 size: 13 residues. V lost 5 bases and J lost 6, with 11 bases in between. CDR3 DNA sequence: TGTGCCAGCAGCCATCCGTGGCTCAATGAGCAGTTCTTC. Amino acid sequence: CASSHPWLNEQFF.

The chain employs TRBV6-4 and TRBJ2-3; the D gene is possibly TRBD1 (6 bases). This CDR3 region has 13 residues. Germline lookup yields CDR1 MRHNA and CDR2 SNTAGT. V gave up 5 bases and J gave up 2 bases, with 8 bases separating them. The CDR3 region has the DNA TGTGCCAGCAGTTCAGGGGACACAGATACGCAGTATTTT. Protein sequence: CASSSGDTDTQYF.

V and J are TRBV28 and TRBJ2-5, with TRBD1 matching over 9 bases. V shed 5 bases and J 2 bases; nucleotides not matched to a gene: 12. Germline CDR1 MDHEN, CDR2 SYDVKM. CDR3 size: 17 residues. The DNA of the CDR3 is TGTGCCAGCAGTCTTGCCGGGACAGGGACTCTTCAAGAGACCCAGTACTTC. Protein: CASSLAGTGTLQETQYF. The full variable domain, rest sourced from reference TRBV28 and TRBJ2-5, is DVKVTQSSRYLVKRTGEKVFLECVQDMDHENMFWYRQDPGLGLRLIYFSYDVKMKEKGDIPEGYSVSREKKERFSLILESASTNQTSMYLCASSLAGTGTLQETQYFGPGTRLLVL.

The chain couples TRBV6-1 to TRBJ2-1, with D perhaps being TRBD1 or TRBD2 (5 bases each). The CDR3 spans 13 residues. CDR1 MNHNS and CDR2 SASEGT come from the germline V gene. Trimming took 8 bases from V and 2 from J, leaving 10 bases between them. CDR3 protein: CASQWGTYNEQFF. The CDR3 bases are TGTGCCAGCCAATGGGGGACCTACAATGAGCAGTTCTTC.

The chain joins TRBV9 to TRBJ1-5; D possibly corresponds to TRBD1 (5 bases). V gave up 0 bases and J gave up 6 bases, with 10 bases separating them. This CDR3 is 14 amino acids long. Germline V gene lookup returns CDR1 SGDLS and CDR2 YYNGEE. CDR3 sequence reads: CASSVGRGGQPQHF. DNA of the CDR3: TGTGCCAGCAGCGTAGGAAGGGGTGGTCAGCCCCAGCATTTT.

This clone is a singleton in its sample. The chain couples TRBV5-1 to TRBJ2-1, with D possibly being TRBD2 (7 bases). Trimming shortened V by 4 bases and J by 4 bases, and 12 bases separated the two germline ends. The length of the CDR3 is 14 residues. The germline gives CDR1 SGHRS, CDR2 YFSETQ. CDR3: CASSVGGPYNEQFF. The CDR3 nucleotides are TGCGCCAGCAGCGTCGGGGGGCCGTACAATGAGCAGTTCTTC.